The 5 T cell receptor beta chains below come from one sample, sequenced in a study of blood T cell repertoires in COVID-19 (dated by TCRdb to 2019 to 2021). Library construction relied on the immunoSEQ multiplex PCR assay. TCRdb stores this immuneACCESS table with in-frame sequences only. Part of the clones is absent; in the studies checked, under half of the shortfall reflects unresolved V genes, and no reason is known for the rest. This sample is represented by 250,000 to 350,000 clones; roughly 89% of them were singletons. Approximately 0.85% of the sample is in the top ten clones. Sequencing used peripheral blood. The receptors stem from a woman aged 40 to 49 who had recovered from COVID-19.

The chain recombines TRBV5-1 with TRBJ1-4, with TRBD1 as a possible D gene (6 bases). The CDR3 is 13 residues long. Trimming left V 5 bases short and J 8 bases short, with 13 bases between. In germline, CDR1 is SGHRS, CDR2 YFSETQ. The DNA of the CDR3 is TGCGCCAGCAGGGCCTGGGACAACGAAAAACTGTTTTTT. The encoded protein is CASRAWDNEKLFF.

V gene TRBV2 combines with J gene TRBJ1-1; no reliable D call. This CDR3 is built from 12 residues. Trimming stripped 6 bases from V and 6 bases from J, with 11 bases between. The germline V gene encodes CDR1 SNHLY and CDR2 FYNNEI. The CDR3 coding sequence is TGTGCCAGCAGCGAGGTCCCGCCTGAAGCTTTCTTT. Amino acids: CASSEVPPEAFF.

The chain links TRBV3-1 (or the pseudogene TRBV3-2) to TRBJ2-5, with 13 bases matching TRBD2. The length of the CDR3 is 15 residues. V lost 10 bases to trimming and J lost 3 bases; unmatched junction nucleotides: 8. The germline gives CDR1 LGHDT, CDR2 YNNKEL (reference sequence). CDR3 residues: CATNQGLAGKETQYF. In DNA, the CDR3 is TGTGCCACCAACCAGGGACTAGCGGGAAAAGAGACCCAGTACTTC.

The chain combines TRBV6-4 with TRBJ2-2, with D maybe TRBD1 (5 bases). The V and J ends lost 7 bases and 0 bases respectively, with 12 bases between them. This CDR3 contains 15 residues. CDR1 is MRHNA, CDR2 SNTAGT, per germline. The CDR3 protein is CASTTGRTNTGELFF. The CDR3 nucleotides read TGTGCCAGCACCACAGGACGCACGAACACCGGGGAGCTGTTTTTT.

This chain connects TRBV12-3 or TRBV12-4 to TRBJ2-7; possibly TRBD1 for D (5 bases). Trimming removed 3 bases at V and 5 bases at J, with 8 bases between. This CDR3 is 12 amino acids long. CDR3 sequence: CASSFEGDEQYF. CDR3 nucleotide sequence: TGTGCCAGCAGTTTTGAAGGGGACGAGCAGTACTTC.